What follows is one T cell receptor (beta chain) and its context. The antigen it recognizes is unknown. No base quality values were provided; no much bigger clone lies one nucleotide off. Cut back by 6 bases and 4 bases, the V and J ends lie 15 bases apart. CDR1 is given as SGHAT and CDR2 as FQNNGV, both from the germline V gene. The cysteine opens and the phenylalanine closes a CDR3 of 15 amino acids. Just the 45-base CDR3 DNA is kept, in frame starting at base 1. This entry is derived from a study of CD8 T cells in Susac syndrome (dated by TCRdb to the late 2010s). At the level of the whole study: Among the Susac syndrome patients who were sequenced, clinically active disease was present in over 5 and clinical remission was observed in fewer than 10. Whether CD8+ T cell activation and differentiation in Susac syndrome was antigen driven was tested using repertoire sequencing. The clonality of the CD8+ T cell repertoire was compared across 11 to 12 healthy donors, around 14 Susac syndrome patients and roughly 16 multiple sclerosis patients. Susac syndrome patients were therapy-naive, on corticosteroids (some also receiving IVIg), or on IVIg alone at blood withdrawal.

RNA was extracted using the RNeasy kit, and 0.5 to 1 microgram was reverse transcribed with random hexamers. TCR beta CDR3 regions were amplified with the immunoSEQ multiplex PCR assay covering 54 Vbeta and 13 Jbeta segments. PCR amplification bias was corrected by using a synthetic template baseline for primer optimization and computational correction. The original pipeline was this. Only productive sequences were kept, with reads annotated to V, D and J genes according to IMGT and analyzed in immunoSEQ Analyzer. Clonality was calculated as one minus the Shannon entropy normalized by log2 of the number of productive unique sequences. Public and private clones were assessed among the 100 most prevalent clones of each patient and control. Clones were defined as Susac-specific when absent from the healthy and MS cohorts, from approximately 1,100 published viral clones and from other ImmuneACCESS disease sequences. The public reads were reprocessed in TCRdb via fastp at Q25 and MiXCR, keeping in-frame beta chains. Each entry merges the rows of one CDR3 protein and shows their most common DNA and genes. These V and J calls originate from TCRdb's pipeline instead of the authors' own analysis. For this sample the table gives roughly 150,000 distinct CDR3 sequences, of which 85% to 95% were detected only once. The top ten clonotypes cover 0.18% of the sample.

The investigation overall reported the following: Clonal expansion was observed in Susac syndrome CD8+ repertoires, with the highest expansion in CD8+ TEMRA cells and greater expansion in clinically active than in remitting patients. The number of individuals in the TCR sequencing and HLA analysis was acknowledged as relatively small. In the total CD8+ and CD8+ TEMRA repertoires, around 17 and five Susac-specific public clones, respectively, were identified.

High-throughput TCR beta sequencing profiled peripheral blood CD8+ and CD4+ T cells from healthy donors, Susac syndrome patients and multiple sclerosis patients. Recently defined diagnostic criteria for definite or probable disease were met by the Susac syndrome patients. CD8+ TEMRA cells were enriched by FACS, while bulk CD8+ and CD4+ T cells were purified by magnetic negative isolation. Blood was drawn into EDTA tubes, processed within 24 hours, and PBMCs were isolated by density gradient centrifugation. PBMCs intended for TCR sequencing were cryopreserved in liquid nitrogen and were subsequently thawed in a 37 degrees C water bath. The sorted or isolated CD4+, CD8+ and CD8+ TEMRA cells reached a purity of at least 90%.

The sequence was obtained from a human donor with Susac syndrome. The rearrangement combines TRBV11-2 with TRBJ2-2; a confident D gene designation cannot be given. The specimen was CD8+ T cells from PBMCs. For the CDR3, the sequence is CASRLNPAGTGELFF. The nucleotide sequence is TGTGCCAGCAGGTTAAATCCCGCTGGCACCGGGGAGCTGTTTTTT. The reference TRBV11-2 and TRBJ2-2 proteins fill in what lies around the CDR3, so the full variable domain reads EAGVAQSPRYKIIEKRQSVAFWCNPISGHATLYWYQQILGQGPKLLIQFQNNGVVDDSQLPKDRFSAERLKGVDSTLKIQPAKLEDSAVYLCASRLNPAGTGELFFGEGSRLTVL.